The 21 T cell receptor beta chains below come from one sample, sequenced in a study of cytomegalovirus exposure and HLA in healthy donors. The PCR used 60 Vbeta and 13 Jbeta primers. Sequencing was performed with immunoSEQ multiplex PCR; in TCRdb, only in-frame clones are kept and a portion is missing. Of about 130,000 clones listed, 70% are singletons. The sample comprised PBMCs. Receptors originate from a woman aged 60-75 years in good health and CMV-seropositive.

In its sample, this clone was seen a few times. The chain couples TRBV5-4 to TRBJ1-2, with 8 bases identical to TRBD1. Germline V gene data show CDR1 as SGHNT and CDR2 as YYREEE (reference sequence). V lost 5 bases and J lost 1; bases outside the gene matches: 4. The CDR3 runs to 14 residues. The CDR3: CASRADRVNYGYTF. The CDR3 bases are TGTGCCAGCAGGGCGGACAGGGTTAACTATGGCTACACCTTC.

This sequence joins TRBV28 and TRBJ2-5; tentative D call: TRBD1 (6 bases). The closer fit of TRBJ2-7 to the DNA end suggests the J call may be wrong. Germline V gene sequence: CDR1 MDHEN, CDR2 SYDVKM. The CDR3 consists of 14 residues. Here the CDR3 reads CASSLWDRAYEQYF. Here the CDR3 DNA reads TGTGCCAGCAGTTTATGGGACAGAGCCTACGAGCAGTACTTC.

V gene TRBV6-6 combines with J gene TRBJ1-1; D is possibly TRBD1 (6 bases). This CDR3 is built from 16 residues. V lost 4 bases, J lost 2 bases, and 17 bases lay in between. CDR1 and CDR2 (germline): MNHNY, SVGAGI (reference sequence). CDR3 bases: TGTGCCAGCAGTTGGGAGGGGGGGATATCTAACACTGAAGCTTTCTTT. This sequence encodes CASSWEGGISNTEAFF.

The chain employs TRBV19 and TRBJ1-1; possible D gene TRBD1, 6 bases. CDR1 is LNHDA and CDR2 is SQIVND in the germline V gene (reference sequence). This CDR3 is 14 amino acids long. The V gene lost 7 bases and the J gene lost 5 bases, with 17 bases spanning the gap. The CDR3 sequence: CASKEWEGGTEAFF. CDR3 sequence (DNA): TGTGCCAGTAAGGAGTGGGAGGGGGGGACTGAAGCTTTCTTT. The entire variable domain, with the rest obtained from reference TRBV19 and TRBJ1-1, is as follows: DGGITQSPKYLFRKEGQNVTLSCEQNLNHDAMYWYRQDPGQGLRLIYYSQIVNDFQKGDIAEGYSVSREKKESFPLTVTSAQKNPTAFYLCASKEWEGGTEAFFGQGTRLTVV.

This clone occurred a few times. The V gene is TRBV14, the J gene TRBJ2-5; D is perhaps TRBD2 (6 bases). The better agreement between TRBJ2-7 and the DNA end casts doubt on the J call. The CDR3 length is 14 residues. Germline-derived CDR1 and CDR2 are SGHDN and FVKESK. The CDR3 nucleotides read TGTGCCAGCAGCCCAGGAGGGCAGAACTACGAGCAGTACTTC. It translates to CASSPGGQNYEQYF.

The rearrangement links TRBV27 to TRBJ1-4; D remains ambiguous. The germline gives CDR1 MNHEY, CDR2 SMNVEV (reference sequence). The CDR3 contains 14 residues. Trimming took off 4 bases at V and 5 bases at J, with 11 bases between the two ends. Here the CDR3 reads CASSWQQSNEKLFF. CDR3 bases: TGTGCCAGCAGTTGGCAACAGTCCAATGAAAAACTGTTTTTT.

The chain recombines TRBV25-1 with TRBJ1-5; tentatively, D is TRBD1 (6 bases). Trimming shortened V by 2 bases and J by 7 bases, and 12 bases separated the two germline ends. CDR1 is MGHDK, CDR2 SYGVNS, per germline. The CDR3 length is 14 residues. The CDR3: CASSETGSGQPQHF. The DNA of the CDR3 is TGTGCCAGCAGTGAAACAGGGTCGGGGCAGCCCCAGCATTTT. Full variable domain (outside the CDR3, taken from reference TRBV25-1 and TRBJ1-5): EADIYQTPRYLVIGTGKKITLECSQTMGHDKMYWYQQDPGMELHLIHYSYGVNSTEKGDLSSESTVSRIRTEHFPLTLESARPSHTSQYLCASSETGSGQPQHFGDGTRLSIL.

CDR3 sequence (DNA): TGCGCCAGCAGCCACGCGGGAGGGATGCCAGATACGCAGTATTTT. Translating gives CASSHAGGMPDTQYF. V usage is TRBV4-1 and J usage is TRBJ2-3, with 9 bases matching TRBD2. V dropped 3 bases and J dropped 4; count of bases not matched to a gene: 5. This CDR3 has 15 residues. Germline CDR1 is MGHRA and CDR2 is YSYEKL.

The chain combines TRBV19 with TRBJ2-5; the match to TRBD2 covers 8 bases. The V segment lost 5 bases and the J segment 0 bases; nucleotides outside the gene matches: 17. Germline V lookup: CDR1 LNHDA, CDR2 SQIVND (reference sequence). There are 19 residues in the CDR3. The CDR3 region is CASSLPGAGGPPYQETQYF. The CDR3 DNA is TGTGCCAGTAGTCTCCCGGGGGCGGGAGGCCCCCCGTACCAAGAGACCCAGTACTTC.

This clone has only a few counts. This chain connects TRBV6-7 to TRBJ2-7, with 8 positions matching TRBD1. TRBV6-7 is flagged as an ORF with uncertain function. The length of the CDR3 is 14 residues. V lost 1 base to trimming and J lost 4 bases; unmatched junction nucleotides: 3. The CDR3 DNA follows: TGTGCCAGCAGTTACTTACAGGGGGTGTACGAGCAGTACTTC. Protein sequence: CASSYLQGVYEQYF.

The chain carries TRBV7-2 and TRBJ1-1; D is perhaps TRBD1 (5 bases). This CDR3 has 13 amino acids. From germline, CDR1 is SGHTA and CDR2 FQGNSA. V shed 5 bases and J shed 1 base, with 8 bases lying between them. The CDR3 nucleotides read TGTGCCAGCAGCGAGGACAAGAACACTGAAGCTTTCTTT. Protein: CASSEDKNTEAFF.

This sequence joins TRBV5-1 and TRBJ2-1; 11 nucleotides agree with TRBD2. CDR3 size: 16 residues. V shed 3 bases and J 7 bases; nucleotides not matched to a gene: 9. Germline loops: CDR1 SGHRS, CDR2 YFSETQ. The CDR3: CASSSISSGRRNEQFF. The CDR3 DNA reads TGCGCCAGCAGCTCCATCTCTAGCGGGAGGAGAAATGAGCAGTTCTTC.

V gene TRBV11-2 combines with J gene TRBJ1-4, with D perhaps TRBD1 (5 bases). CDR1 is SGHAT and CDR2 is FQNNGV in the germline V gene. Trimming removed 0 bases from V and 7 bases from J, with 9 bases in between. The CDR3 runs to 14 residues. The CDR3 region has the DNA TGTGCCAGCAGCTTAGAGGGGCGATTTGAAAAACTGTTTTTT. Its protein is CASSLEGRFEKLFF.

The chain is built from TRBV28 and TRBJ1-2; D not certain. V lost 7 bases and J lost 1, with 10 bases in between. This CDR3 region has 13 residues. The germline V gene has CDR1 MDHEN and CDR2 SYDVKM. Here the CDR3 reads CASTELLNYGYTF. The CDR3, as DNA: TGTGCCAGCACCGAACTGCTTAACTATGGCTACACCTTC.

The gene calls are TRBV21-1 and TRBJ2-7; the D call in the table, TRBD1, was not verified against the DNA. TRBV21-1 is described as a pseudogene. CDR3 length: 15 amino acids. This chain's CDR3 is CASSKGRMGPYEQYF. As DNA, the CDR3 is TGTGCCAGCAGCAAAGGGCGGATGGGGCCCTACGAGCAGTACTTC.

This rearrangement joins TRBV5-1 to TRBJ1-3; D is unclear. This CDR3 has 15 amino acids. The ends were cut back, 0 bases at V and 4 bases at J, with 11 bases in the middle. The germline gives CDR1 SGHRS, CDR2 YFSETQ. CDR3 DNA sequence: TGCGCCAGCAGCTTGGATAGGAGTGTCGGAAACACCATATATTTT. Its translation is CASSLDRSVGNTIYF.

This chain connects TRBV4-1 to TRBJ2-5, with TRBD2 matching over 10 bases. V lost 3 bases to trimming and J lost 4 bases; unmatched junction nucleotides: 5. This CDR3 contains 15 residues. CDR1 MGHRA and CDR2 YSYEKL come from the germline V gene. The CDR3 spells CASSQGTSERETQYF. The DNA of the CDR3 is TGCGCCAGCAGCCAGGGGACTAGCGAGAGAGAGACCCAGTACTTC.

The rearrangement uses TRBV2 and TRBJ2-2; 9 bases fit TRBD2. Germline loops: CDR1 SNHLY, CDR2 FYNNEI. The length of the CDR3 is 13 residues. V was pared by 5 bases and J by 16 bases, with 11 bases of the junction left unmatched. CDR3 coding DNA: TGTGCCAGCAGTACCGGCGGGAGGGCATTAGGGTTTTTT. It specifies CASSTGGRALGFF.

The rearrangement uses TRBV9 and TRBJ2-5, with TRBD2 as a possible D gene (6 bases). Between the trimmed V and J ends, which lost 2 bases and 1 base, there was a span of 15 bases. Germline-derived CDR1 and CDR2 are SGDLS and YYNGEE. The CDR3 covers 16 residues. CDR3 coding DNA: TGTGCCAGCAGCGTTGGTGCTCAGGGAGGCCAAGAGACCCAGTACTTC. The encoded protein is CASSVGAQGGQETQYF.

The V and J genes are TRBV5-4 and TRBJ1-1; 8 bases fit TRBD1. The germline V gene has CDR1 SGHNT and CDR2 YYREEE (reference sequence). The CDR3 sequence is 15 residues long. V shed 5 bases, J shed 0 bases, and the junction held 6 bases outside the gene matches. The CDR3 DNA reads TGTGCCAGCAGGGTGGGACAGGCGATGAACACTGAAGCTTTCTTT. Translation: CASRVGQAMNTEAFF.

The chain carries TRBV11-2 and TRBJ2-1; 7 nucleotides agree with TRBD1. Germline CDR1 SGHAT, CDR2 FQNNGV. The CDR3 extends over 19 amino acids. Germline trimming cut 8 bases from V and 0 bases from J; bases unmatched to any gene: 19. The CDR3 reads CASLSGRGTRGRSYNEQFF. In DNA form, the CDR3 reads TGTGCCAGCCTCTCGGGCAGGGGGACACGGGGTCGCTCCTACAATGAGCAGTTCTTC.